These 15 T cell receptor beta chains share one sample of origin, sequenced in a study of T cell responses to AZD1222 COVID-19 vaccine. Using immunoSEQ multiplex PCR, the repertoire was profiled, and TCRdb retains in-frame clones only, with some absent. The sample has about 98,000 clones, 85% to 90% seen once. This specimen consisted of peripheral blood, obtained on day 0 of MenACWY control vaccination. All receptors come from an adult in good health.

The chain links TRBV7-9 to TRBJ2-1; D is possibly TRBD2 (6 bases). Trimming removed 10 bases at V and 2 bases at J, with 12 bases between. Germline CDR1 is SEHNR and CDR2 is FQNEAQ (reference sequence). The CDR3 is 13 residues long. The CDR3 DNA reads TGTGCCACACGGGGCGGGGCCTACAATGAGCAGTTCTTC. Translation: CATRGGAYNEQFF.

This clone is a singleton in its sample. The chain recombines TRBV6-4 with TRBJ2-7; D is unclear. The CDR3 covers 15 residues. V lost 5 bases and J 4 bases, leaving 18 bases between the germline ends. Germline CDR1 reads MRHNA; CDR2 reads SNTAGT. The DNA for the CDR3 is TGTGCCAGCAGTCCTCAGCCGGACGGCTCATACGAGCAGTACTTC. Protein: CASSPQPDGSYEQYF.

This clone was observed a single time. The chain carries TRBV7-8 and TRBJ1-4; D call uncertain. V lost 5 bases and J lost 6, with 10 bases in between. The CDR3 covers 13 residues. The V gene's germline CDR1 is SGHVS and CDR2 FQNEAQ. The CDR3 DNA sequence: TGTGCCAGCAGCCCCTTAGTGGATGAAAAACTGTTTTTT. Its translation: CASSPLVDEKLFF.

The chain links TRBV15 to TRBJ1-5; the D is unclear. CDR1 is LNHNV, CDR2 YYDKDF, per germline (reference sequence). V lost 1 base and J 5 bases, leaving 6 bases between the germline ends. The CDR3 consists of 13 residues. The CDR3 sequence: CATSRGKDQPQHF. The CDR3 coding sequence is TGTGCCACCAGCAGAGGGAAGGATCAGCCCCAGCATTTT.

The chain carries TRBV7-2 and TRBJ2-7, with D possibly being TRBD1 (6 bases). There are 16 residues in the CDR3. V lost 0 bases and J lost 2, with 14 bases in between. Germline V gene sequence: CDR1 SGHTA, CDR2 FQGNSA. The DNA for the CDR3 is TGTGCCAGCAGCTTAGCCTTAGACAGGACCGCCTACGAGCAGTACTTC. This encodes CASSLALDRTAYEQYF. Based on the CDR3 plus reference TRBV7-2 and TRBJ2-7, the full variable domain is GAGVSQSPSNKVTEKGKDVELRCDPISGHTALYWYRQSLGQGLEFLIYFQGNSAPDKSGLPSDRFSAERTGGSVSTLTIQRTQQEDSAVYLCASSLALDRTAYEQYFGPGTRLTVT.

This clone was seen once. CDR3 sequence (DNA): TGTGCCAGCAGCTTGGTGGTGGGCTACACCTTC. Protein sequence: CASSLVVGYTF. This sequence joins TRBV7-9 and TRBJ1-2; D remains ambiguous. The CDR3 loop spans 11 amino acids. V was shortened by 3 bases and J by 8 bases, with 7 bases between the two germline ends. Germline CDR1 and CDR2: SEHNR and FQNEAQ (reference sequence).

The chain couples TRBV2 to TRBJ1-5; no clear D gene. Between the trimmed V and J ends, which lost 7 bases and 5 bases, there was a span of 12 bases. Germline CDR1 reads SNHLY; CDR2 reads FYNNEI. The CDR3 contains 13 residues. The CDR3 here is CASNDRGYQPQHF. CDR3 sequence (DNA): TGTGCCAGCAATGATCGGGGATATCAGCCCCAGCATTTT. The full variable domain, with the rest looked up from reference TRBV2 and TRBJ1-5, is EPEVTQTPSHQVTQMGQEVILRCVPISNHLYFYWYRQILGQKVEFLVSFYNNEISEKSEIFDDQFSVERPDGSNFTLKIRSTKLEDSAMYFCASNDRGYQPQHFGDGTRLSIL.

This rearrangement joins TRBV6-2 or TRBV6-3 to TRBJ1-4; TRBD1 matches at 8 bases. In germline, CDR1 is MNHEY, CDR2 SVGEGT. V trimming: 5 bases; J trimming: 8 bases; junction bases outside the gene matches: 10. The CDR3 totals 15 residues. CDR3 in DNA: TGTGCCAGCAGTGACGAGGACAGGGTTGGGGAAAAACTGTTTTTT. This translates into CASSDEDRVGEKLFF.

The chain couples TRBV3-1 (or the pseudogene TRBV3-2) to TRBJ2-7; unclear D gene. This CDR3 contains 13 residues. Germline CDR1 is LGHDT and CDR2 is YNNKEL (reference sequence). Trimming took off 4 bases at V and 6 bases at J, with 13 bases between the two ends. This CDR3 reads CASSLRAVAEQYF. CDR3 in DNA: TGTGCCAGCAGCCTCCGCGCGGTTGCCGAGCAGTACTTC.

CDR3 DNA: TGTGCCAGCAGCTTAGTAGCGACCCAGGGCACTGAAGCTTTCTTT. This sequence encodes CASSLVATQGTEAFF. This sequence joins TRBV7-2 and TRBJ1-1; a possible D gene is TRBD1 (5 bases). The CDR3 consists of 15 residues. Germline CDR1 and CDR2: SGHTA and FQGNSA. Trimming took 1 base from V and 4 from J, leaving 13 bases between them.

The V call is TRBV12-3 or TRBV12-4, the J call TRBJ2-5, with a weak D call TRBD1 (5 bases). The CDR3 is made up of 13 amino acids. Trimming shortened V by 3 bases and J by 1 base, and 6 bases separated the two germline ends. CDR3 protein: CASSFDSQETQYF. The CDR3 DNA follows: TGTGCCAGCAGTTTTGACAGCCAAGAGACCCAGTACTTC.

This clone was counted a single time. This chain joins TRBV19 and TRBJ1-2; D is ambiguous. CDR1 and CDR2 from the germline V gene are LNHDA and SQIVND (reference sequence). V was shortened by 3 bases and J by 2 bases, with 7 bases between the two germline ends. The CDR3 totals 13 residues. The CDR3 loop reads CASSMKGNYGYTF. DNA for the CDR3: TGTGCCAGTAGTATGAAGGGCAACTATGGCTACACCTTC.

This sequence joins TRBV3-1 (or the pseudogene TRBV3-2) and TRBJ2-3; 10 nucleotides line up with TRBD2. This CDR3 has 17 residues. The germline gives CDR1 LGHDT, CDR2 YNNKEL (reference sequence). V shed 0 bases, J shed 5 bases, and the junction held 8 bases outside the gene matches. CDR3 sequence: CASSQDPQRGGRDTQYF. CDR3 bases: TGTGCCAGCAGCCAAGACCCTCAGCGGGGGGGACGAGATACGCAGTATTTT.

The CDR3 region has the DNA TGTGCCAGCAGCTCGCAGGGGGGCAGTAATCAGCCCCAGCATTTT. Encoded protein: CASSSQGGSNQPQHF. This chain connects TRBV7-8 to TRBJ1-5; 7 bases align to TRBD1. The CDR3 runs 15 residues. With V trimmed by 4 bases and J by 4 bases, 7 bases remained unmatched. Germline V lookup: CDR1 SGHVS, CDR2 FQNEAQ.

This rearrangement joins TRBV28 to TRBJ1-1; D is unclear. Germline V gives CDR1 MDHEN, CDR2 SYDVKM. The CDR3 consists of 11 residues. V shed 11 bases and J shed 8 bases, with 15 bases lying between them. The CDR3 reads CASDGRFEAFF. The CDR3, as DNA: TGTGCCTCCGACGGCAGGTTCGAAGCTTTCTTT.